The source of this TCR beta chain is a study of T cell repertoires in cytomegalovirus infection (dated by TCRdb to the late 2010s). For context, the study as a whole: Because public TCR beta signatures pointed to carriage of CMV infection together with the matching HLA type, the HLA type of each donor mattered for the analysis. Overall study results and their limits: The ex vivo response was dominated by HLA-C-restricted CMV-specific TCR beta clonotypes, which also provided the single most frequent clonotype in two of eight donors. Carriers of CMV infection plus the relevant HLA type were discriminated by the cumulative frequency of public TCR beta family members in the study cohort and in an independent approximately 400-donor cohort.

CDR1 is given as SGHTA and CDR2 as FQGNSA, both from the germline V gene. V and J lose 5 bases and 6 bases, and a span of 11 bases separates them. Reading from cysteine to phenylalanine, the CDR3 counts 13 amino acids. Only the CDR3 DNA is retained, 39 bases long and in frame from the first base. This clonotype was counted many times. The antigen this receptor binds is unknown. Within one base of it there is no much larger clone, and no base qualities were kept. TCRdb names Illumina HiSeq 1500 as the instrument used. TCRdb trimmed public reads at Q25 via fastp, called clones via MiXCR and kept in-frame beta chains. When rows share a CDR3 protein, they turn into one entry using the most common DNA and genes. Within this sample are 250,000 or so distinct CDR3 sequences, with approximately 9.1% of them counted one time only. The ten biggest clones cover roughly 16% of the sample.

The sequenced material came from PBMCs. The sequence came from a human donor in good health (CMV status not recorded). Some clones in this sample may be carry-over from other donors' samples. The rearranged segments are TRBV7-2 and TRBJ1-5; a tentative D call is TRBD1 (6 bases match). The CDR3 reads as follows: CASSPGTFQPQHF. The base sequence is TGTGCCAGCAGCCCGGGGACATTTCAGCCCCAGCATTTT.